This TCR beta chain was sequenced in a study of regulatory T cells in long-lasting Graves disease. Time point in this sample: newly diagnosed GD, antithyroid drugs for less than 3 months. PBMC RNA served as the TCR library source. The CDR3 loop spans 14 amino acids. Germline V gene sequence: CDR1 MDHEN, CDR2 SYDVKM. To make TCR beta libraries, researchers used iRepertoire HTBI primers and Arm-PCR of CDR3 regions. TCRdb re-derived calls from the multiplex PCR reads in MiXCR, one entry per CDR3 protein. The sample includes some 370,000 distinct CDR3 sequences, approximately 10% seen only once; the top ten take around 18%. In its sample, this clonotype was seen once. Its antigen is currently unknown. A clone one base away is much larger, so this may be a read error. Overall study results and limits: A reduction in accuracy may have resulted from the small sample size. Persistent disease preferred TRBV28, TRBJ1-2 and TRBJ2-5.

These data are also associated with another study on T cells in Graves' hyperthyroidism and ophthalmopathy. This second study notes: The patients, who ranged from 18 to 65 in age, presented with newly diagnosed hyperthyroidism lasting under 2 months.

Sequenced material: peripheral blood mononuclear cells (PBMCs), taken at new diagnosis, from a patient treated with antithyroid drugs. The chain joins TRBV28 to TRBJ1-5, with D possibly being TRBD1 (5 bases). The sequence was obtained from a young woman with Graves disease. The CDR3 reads CANSSPGDSQPQHF. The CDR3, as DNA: TGTGCCAACAGTTCCCCGGGGGATAGTCAGCCCCAGCATTTT.